This entry features one T cell receptor (beta chain) sequence. Its antigen is currently unknown. Healthy donors had no documented immune events, such as infections, while sampled. V was clipped by 8 bases and J by 3 bases; unmatched bases: 7. Looked up from germline, CDR1 is SGHRS and CDR2 is YFSETQ. This CDR3 is built from 14 residues. These data originate in a study of identifying expanded T cells in peripheral blood. Whole-study results and caveats: Technical replicates showed around 1.2 changed clones; approximately 2 weeks about 16; four weeks 19. Roughly two-week clone count variance significantly increased as total template count grew.

Only in-frame clones appear in the TCRdb table, and some are missing; sequencing was by immunoSEQ multiplex PCR. This sample has 91,000 or so clones, with almost 90% found just once. This clonotype was sampled from a person aged 18 to 75 in good health. This rearrangement joins TRBV5-1 to TRBJ1-4, with 7 nucleotides matching TRBD1. Sequenced: blood. The CDR3 bases are TGCGCCAGTTCGCCTCAGGGGGCTAATGAAAAACTGTTTTTT. Encoded protein: CASSPQGANEKLFF.